This record looks at one T cell receptor (beta chain) sequence and its context. Its antigen is currently unknown. This entry belongs to a study of shared clonotypes between healthy human individuals. Study details: CD4 naive and memory got three plates each, CD8 naive two, CD8 memory one.

A deep-level run was used for the assay. Per the authors' pipeline: Junction-only immunoSEQ sequences carried no quality scores, so filtering differed. TCRdb's copy holds only in-frame clones and misses some; the assay was immunoSEQ multiplex PCR. For V, J and clone size, that table is used; D and trimming come from the DNA. The data contain about 2.4 million clones, over 85% of them seen just once; the ten biggest clones take up roughly 0.36%. Notes on the study in general: Approximately 4.9% of naive CD4 clonotypes were shared across a few donors.

Between the trimmed V and J ends, which lost 6 bases and 1 base, there was a span of 10 bases. This CDR3 has 14 residues. CDR1 SQVTM and CDR2 ANQGSEA come from the germline V gene. V usage is TRBV29-1 and J usage is TRBJ2-6; D unresolved. This sequence originates from a man between 18 and 29 years old in good health. Some clones in this sample may be carry-over from other donors' samples. Sequenced material: naive CD4+ T cells from PBMCs. This sample's subset: CD45RA+ positively selected. The chain's CDR3 is CSVLILSGANVLTF. CDR3 sequence (DNA): TGCAGCGTCCTAATTCTTTCTGGGGCCAACGTCCTGACTTTC. The whole variable domain, remainder taken from reference TRBV29-1 and TRBJ2-6, is SAVISQKPSRDICQRGTSLTIQCQVDSQVTMMFWYRQQPGQSLTLIATANQGSEATYESGFVIDKFPISRPNLTFSTLTVSNMSPEDSSIYLCSVLILSGANVLTFGAGSRLTVL.